Listed below are T cell receptor beta chains from one sample, sequenced in a study of blood T cells in healthy people across ages. TCRdb re-derived calls from the 5' RACE reads in MiXCR, one entry per CDR3 protein. The table has 2 million or so distinct CDR3 sequences, roughly 49% seen once. Sequences were obtained from blood. All receptors come from a woman between 40 and 50 years old in good health. The conserved cysteine and the conserved F or W are not part of the CDR3 here. Expanded clones get a size class; other rows say once, few or many, or leave the size out.

size | J | V | CDR3
- | TRBJ2-5 | TRBV7-2 | ASSQPEGETQY
- | TRBJ1-5 | TRBV4-1 | ASSQVGEDGNQPQH
- | TRBJ1-6 | TRBV6-2/TRBV6-3 | ASSYPLGSGTAWESPLH
- | TRBJ2-1 | TRBV13 | ASSLDRRAGGSYNNEQF
- | TRBJ1-4 | TRBV6-2/TRBV6-3 | ASSPYRGRSEKLF
once | TRBJ2-3 | TRBV2 | ASSDAGASGGLSTDTQY
- | TRBJ2-5 | TRBV6-2/TRBV6-3 | ASSYSRWTLGQETQY
few | TRBJ2-7 | TRBV5-1 | ASSRERQGGTYEQY
few | TRBJ2-3 | TRBV18 | ASSPPRNPSTDTQY
few | TRBJ2-3 | TRBV4-3 | ASSQDAATDTQY
- | TRBJ2-3 | TRBV13 | ASSQTAQGDTQY
- | - | TRBV7-3 | ASSLSGVSYNEQY
- | TRBJ1-2 | TRBV20-1 | SARDLRNPRLANYGYT
- | TRBJ2-5 | TRBV20-1 | SAPHLQETQY
few | TRBJ2-3 | TRBV6-5 | ASSYIGASTDTQY
- | TRBJ2-1 | TRBV7-3 | ASSSLGAGAGNEQF
- | TRBJ2-7 | TRBV9 | ASSVGTGTPYEQY
once | TRBJ2-1 | TRBV20-1 | SLDRGVYNEQF
few | TRBJ2-5 | TRBV7-2 | ASSPRRREETQY
- | TRBJ2-1 | TRBV7-6 | ASSLATGMCNEQF
- | TRBJ1-6 | TRBV20-1 | SARRDRDNSPLH
- | TRBJ1-6 | TRBV11-2 | ASSLAGEIYSPLH
- | TRBJ1-6 | TRBV6-6 | ASSDRDKFSPLH
few | TRBJ2-7 | TRBV5-1 | ASSPGTGEDEQY